The clone carrying this T cell receptor beta chain occurred a few times. The antigen remains unidentified. The ends lost 0 bases at V and 0 bases at J; junction bases unmatched: 2. This CDR3 has 16 amino acids. Looked up from germline, CDR1 is LNHNV and CDR2 is YYDKDF (reference sequence). Tregs were sorted as CD4+CD25+CD127-/low cells. Overall study findings and caveats: Greatest tumor Treg TCR overlap was with tumor naive CD4+ cells. Tumor memory CD4+ T cell TCR gene usage clustered with blood and lymph node memory CD4+ cells and lymph node naive CD4+ cells. The larger cohort examined one V-J beta rearrangement, not whole repertoires.

Full-length variable regions came from constant-region reverse primers plus semi-nested Nested Universal Primer A PCR. One entry per CDR3 protein results from TCRdb running MiXCR on the 5' RACE reads. The profile shows 35,000 to 50,000 distinct CDR3 sequences, around 20% of them singletons. The J gene is TRBJ2-4, the V gene TRBV15, with 7 bases fitting TRBD1. This sequence originates from a female donor with breast cancer. Specimen: Tregs sorted from blood. CDR3 residues: CATSRDTGVAKNIQYF. The CDR3 DNA reads as TGTGCCACCAGCAGAGATACAGGGGTAGCCAAAAACATTCAGTACTTC.